The clone carrying this T cell receptor (beta chain) was counted at least ten times. Its target is unknown. The data were taken from a study of early T cells in non-severe SARS-CoV-2 infection. Overall study findings and caveats: Private and CD4 specificities were missed by VDJdb matching, skewed to anti-spike CD8.

Molecules of cDNA were individually given unique molecular identifiers that were attached to them. TCRdb used MiXCR to reprocess the 5' RACE reads, holding one entry per CDR3 protein. The sample includes roughly 60,000 distinct CDR3 sequences, around 12% seen only once; the top ten take 4.5% to 5.5%. V was shortened by 0 bases and J by 3 bases, with 12 bases between the two germline ends. The CDR3 runs 15 residues. Germline V gene data show CDR1 as SGHDT and CDR2 as YYEEEE. This sequence originates from an adult who was a healthcare worker with PCR-confirmed SARS-CoV-2 infection or an uninfected control (not recorded which). Material: whole blood. V usage is TRBV5-6 and J usage is TRBJ1-2; possible D gene TRBD1, 5 bases. The chain's CDR3 is CASSLEVLGDYGYTF. In nucleotides, the CDR3 is TGTGCCAGCAGCTTGGAGGTTTTGGGGGACTATGGCTACACCTTC.